This T cell receptor (beta chain) was sequenced during a study of Ad26.COV2.S vaccination and SARS-CoV-2 variants. Study-level background: The trial was COV1001 and the donor's arm was Ad26.COV2.S. Participants got Ad26.COV2.S intramuscularly, once or twice 56 days apart. The study, taken as a whole, reports: After vaccination, reports described spike-specific CD8+ and CD4+ T cell responses as showing substantial breadth.

The table came from immunoSEQ multiplex PCR; TCRdb's copy has only in-frame clones and leaves some out. The repertoire includes roughly 500,000 clones, roughly 87% of them detected once, and roughly 13% sits in the top ten. Trimming took off 2 bases at V and 4 bases at J, with 11 bases between the two ends. Germline CDR1 and CDR2: LNHDA and SQIVND (reference sequence). This CDR3 spans 14 amino acids. Treatment denoted: about 20 received Ad26.COV2.S at low or high dose, single or two shots; about 5 received placebo; per-sample allocation not given. Day 63 following the first vaccine or placebo injection was when the samples were taken. Expression of Wuhan-strain SARS-CoV-2 spike came from the Ad26 vector that formed the vaccine. A note on this clone: Its specificity is unknown.

The sample in question was peripheral blood, obtained in a trial of Ad26.COV2.S vaccine versus placebo. This rearrangement joins TRBV19 to TRBJ2-5; possibly TRBD1 or TRBD2 for D (5 bases each). The receptor was isolated from a person between 18 and 59 years old who received the Ad26.COV2.S COVID-19 vaccine or a placebo. The CDR3 nucleotides are TGTGCCAGTAGTATAAGCCCTGGGGGAGAGACCCAGTACTTC. Its translation: CASSISPGGETQYF.